The entry below describes one T cell receptor (beta chain). The sample is drawn from a study of blood T cell repertoires in COVID-19. In the authors' methods: Estimation of nucleated cell counts was performed using reference gene primer amplification. Profiled with immunoSEQ multiplex PCR; TCRdb holds only in-frame clones, not every one. V, J and clone size are those of that table, while D and trimming were read from the DNA. The table has 200,000 to 250,000 clones, 80% to 85% seen once. The CDR3 has 11 residues. V lost 6 bases and J 2 bases, leaving 4 bases between the germline ends. Germline CDR1 and CDR2: SNHLY and FYNNEI.

Sequencing was done on a sample of peripheral blood. This receptor was taken from an older woman with COVID-19, enrolled during active disease. This chain connects TRBV2 to TRBJ1-2; D is undetermined. CDR3 DNA: TGTGCCAGCAGGCAGAACTATGGCTACACCTTC. The encoded protein is CASRQNYGYTF.